The rows below give T cell receptor beta chains drawn from one sample of a study of tumor-infiltrating lymphocytes in oesophageal squamous cell carcinoma. TCRdb reanalysed the PCR reads using MiXCR and keeps one entry per CDR3 protein. The data show fewer than 18,000 distinct CDR3 sequences, roughly 49% seen once. Sequenced sample: esophageal tumor tissue. Receptors originate from a male donor with esophageal squamous cell carcinoma. CDR3s include the opening cysteine and the closing phenylalanine or tryptophan. Each record gives: clone size, V gene, J gene, D gene, CDR3 DNA, CDR3 protein. The D gene is left open where the match is weak. Part of the rows lack a size; the others show once, few, many or a class for expanded clones.

>.|TRBV11-2|TRBJ1-1|.
TGTGCCAGCAGCTCACAACAGTACACTGAAGCTTTCTTT
CASSSQQYTEAFF
>medium-sized|TRBV28|TRBJ2-1|.
TGTGCCAGCAGTTTAAACCCGGGGACAAGTGATGAGCAGTTCTTC
CASSLNPGTSDEQFF
>.|TRBV6-5|TRBJ2-7|.
TGTGCCAGCAGTTGGTCCAGCTCCTACAATGAGCAGTACTTC
CASSWSSSYNEQYF
>medium-sized|TRBV7-3|TRBJ1-2|.
TGTGCCAGCAGCTCGACAGGCAACAAGATGGGGGGCTACACCTTC
CASSSTGNKMGGYTF
>.|TRBV5-1|TRBJ2-7|TRBD2
TGCGCCAGCAGCCCCAGCGGGGACTCCTACGAGCAGTACTTC
CASSPSGDSYEQYF
>.|TRBV7-2|TRBJ2-3|.
TGTGCCAGCATCGTCCGACGTGGAGGTCCAGATACGCAGTATTTT
CASIVRRGGPDTQYF
>.|TRBV5-6|TRBJ2-7|TRBD2
TGTGCCAGCAGCTCGGGGACTAGCGGCTACGAGCAGTACTTC
CASSSGTSGYEQYF
>few|TRBV11-2|TRBJ1-1|.
TGTGCCAGCAGCTTAGAGAGTTACAGACGGAACACTGAAGCTTTCTTT
CASSLESYRRNTEAFF
>.|TRBV27|TRBJ2-1|.
TGTGCCAGCAGTTTCCGGGACGCTGGGGGTGAGCAGTTCTTC
CASSFRDAGGEQFF
>.|TRBV7-2|TRBJ1-4|.
TGTGCCAGCAGCCGCCGGGGCCTCGGTAATGAAAAACTGTTTTTT
CASSRRGLGNEKLFF
>few|TRBV7-2|TRBJ1-1|.
TGTGCCAGCAGCTTATCCGGAAGTGTTTGGAACACTGAAGCTTTCTTT
CASSLSGSVWNTEAFF
>.|TRBV7-6|TRBJ2-3|TRBD2
TGTGCCAGCACCCTCTCTCAGGCTAGCGGCGTTTCAGATACGCAGTATTTT
CASTLSQASGVSDTQYF
>.|TRBV4-1|TRBJ2-3|TRBD1
TGCGCCAGCAGCCAAGAGGACAGGGGGTGGACAGATACGCAGTATTTT
CASSQEDRGWTDTQYF
>.|TRBV7-9|TRBJ2-5|TRBD2
TGTGCCAGCAGCACTCTAGCGGGAGTCGGAGAGACCCAGTACTTC
CASSTLAGVGETQYF
>few|TRBV7-6|TRBJ2-5|.
TGTGCCAGCAGCCCCGGGACACCGTACCAAGAGACCCAGTACTTC
CASSPGTPYQETQYF
>.|TRBV12-3/TRBV12-4|TRBJ2-5|.
TGTGCCAGCAGTTCCTCTGAGCCGGGACCCTGGAGGGAGACCCAGTACTTC
CASSSSEPGPWRETQYF
>.|TRBV6-2/TRBV6-3|TRBJ1-5|TRBD1
TGTGCCAGCGGACAGGGGTTACGGCAGCCCCAGCATTTT
CASGQGLRQPQHF
>.|TRBV7-6|TRBJ2-5|TRBD2
TGTGCCAGCAGCCGAGTTCCGGGGGGGCAAGAGACCCAGTACTTC
CASSRVPGGQETQYF
>.|TRBV7-2|TRBJ1-1|.
TGTGCCAGCAGCTTAGGGGGGTCAGGGAAGAACACTGAAGCTTTCTTT
CASSLGGSGKNTEAFF
>few|TRBV7-2|TRBJ2-7|.
TGTGCCAGCAGCGTCCTAGTGGGGTCCTACGAGCAGTACTTC
CASSVLVGSYEQYF
>medium-sized|TRBV7-9|TRBJ2-7|TRBD1
TGTGCCAGCAGCTCTGGGACAGGGATCTACAATGAGCAGTACTTC
CASSSGTGIYNEQYF
>.|TRBV7-3|TRBJ2-4|TRBD2
TGTGCCAGCAGCTGGATGGGACTAGCGGGGACATACGAGCAGTACTTT
CASSWMGLAGTYEQYF
>few|TRBV28|TRBJ1-2|.
TGTGCCAGCAGTTTTAGTAGGGCAGACTATGGCTACACCTTC
CASSFSRADYGYTF
>many|TRBV24-1|TRBJ2-7|.
TGTGCCACCAGTACGGCAGGGGGGGATGCGTACTTC
CATSTAGGDAYF
>.|TRBV24-1|TRBJ2-5|TRBD1
TGTGCCACCAGTGATTCACAGGGGGCTATAGAGACCCAGTACTTC
CATSDSQGAIETQYF
>.|TRBV7-2|TRBJ2-4|.
TGTGCCAGCAGCTTAGCTGGGACACACATTCAGTACTTC
CASSLAGTHIQYF
>.|TRBV25-1|TRBJ2-7|TRBD1
TGTGCCAGCAGTGAGACAGGGGGCGCGTACAGCGAGCAGTACTTC
CASSETGGAYSEQYF
>once|TRBV7-3|TRBJ2-1|TRBD2
TGTGCCAGCTGCTTAAGACGGGGGGGCCTCAATGAGCAGTTCTTC
CASCLRRGGLNEQFF
>.|TRBV11-2|TRBJ2-1|.
TGTGCCAGCAGCTTAGATGGGGGACGGACCTACAATGAGCAGTTCTTC
CASSLDGGRTYNEQFF
>medium-sized|TRBV6-1|TRBJ2-7|.
TGTGCCAGCAGCGGCGACCGCTACGAGCAGTACTTC
CASSGDRYEQYF
>few|TRBV7-2|TRBJ2-1|.
TGTGCCAGCACCTTTCCCCCCAATGAGCAGTTCTTC
CASTFPPNEQFF
>.|TRBV7-2|TRBJ2-1|.
TGTGCCAGCAGCTTATTATACAATGAGCAGTTCTTC
CASSLLYNEQFF
>.|TRBV6-2/TRBV6-3|TRBJ2-3|TRBD1
TGTGCCAGCAGCCGGGACAGGCGTGCAACAGATACGCAGTATTTT
CASSRDRRATDTQYF
>.|TRBV28|TRBJ2-3|.
TGTGCCAGCAGATCTGGGACGGGGAAGAATACTTCACCCCTCCACTTC
CASRSGTGKNTSPLHF